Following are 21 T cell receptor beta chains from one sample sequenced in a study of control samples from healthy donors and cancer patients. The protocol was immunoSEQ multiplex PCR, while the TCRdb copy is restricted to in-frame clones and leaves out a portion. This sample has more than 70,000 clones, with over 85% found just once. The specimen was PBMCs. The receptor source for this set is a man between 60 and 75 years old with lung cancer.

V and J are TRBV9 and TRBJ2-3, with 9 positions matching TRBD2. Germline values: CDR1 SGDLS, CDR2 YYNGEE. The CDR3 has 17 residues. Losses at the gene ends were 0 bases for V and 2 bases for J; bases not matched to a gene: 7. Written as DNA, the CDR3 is TGTGCCAGCAGCGTAGCGACGACTAGCGGTAACACAGATACGCAGTATTTT. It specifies CASSVATTSGNTDTQYF.

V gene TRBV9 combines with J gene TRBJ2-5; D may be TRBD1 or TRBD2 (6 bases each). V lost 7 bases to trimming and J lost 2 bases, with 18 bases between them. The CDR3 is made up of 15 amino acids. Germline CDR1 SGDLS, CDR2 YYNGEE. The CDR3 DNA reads TGTGCCAGCGGAACGGGGGCAGGGAGTCAAGAGACCCAGTACTTC. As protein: CASGTGAGSQETQYF.

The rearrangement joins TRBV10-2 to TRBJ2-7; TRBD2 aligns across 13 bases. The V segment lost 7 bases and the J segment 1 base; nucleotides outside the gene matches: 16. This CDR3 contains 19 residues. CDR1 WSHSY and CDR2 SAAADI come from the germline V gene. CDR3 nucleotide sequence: TGCGCCAGCACCCGTCCGGGACTAGCGGGGTCCTCGGATTCCTACGAGCAGTACGTC. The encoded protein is CASTRPGLAGSSDSYEQYV.

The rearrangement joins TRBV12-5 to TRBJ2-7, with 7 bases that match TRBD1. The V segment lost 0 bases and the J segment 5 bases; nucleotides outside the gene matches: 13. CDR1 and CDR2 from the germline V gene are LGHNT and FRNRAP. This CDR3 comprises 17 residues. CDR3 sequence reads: CASGLVQGPVFSNEQYF. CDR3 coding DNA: TGTGCTAGTGGTTTGGTACAGGGGCCAGTTTTCTCGAACGAGCAGTACTTC. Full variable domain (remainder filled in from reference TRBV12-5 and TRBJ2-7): DARVTQTPRHKVTEMGQEVTMRCQPILGHNTVFWYRQTMMQGLELLAYFRNRAPLDDSGMPKDRFSAEMPDATLATLKIQPSEPRDSAVYFCASGLVQGPVFSNEQYFGPGTRLTVT.

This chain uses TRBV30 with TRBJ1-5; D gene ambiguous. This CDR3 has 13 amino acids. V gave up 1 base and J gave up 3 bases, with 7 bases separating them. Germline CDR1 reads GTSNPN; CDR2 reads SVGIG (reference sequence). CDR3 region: CAWSAPFNQPQHF. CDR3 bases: TGTGCCTGGAGTGCCCCATTCAATCAGCCCCAGCATTTT.

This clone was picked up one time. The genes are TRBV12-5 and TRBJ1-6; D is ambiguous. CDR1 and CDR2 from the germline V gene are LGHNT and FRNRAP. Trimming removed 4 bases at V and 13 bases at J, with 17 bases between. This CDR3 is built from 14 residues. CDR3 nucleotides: TGTGCTAGTGGTTCGGACGGAAAGATGAATCCCCTCCACTTT. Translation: CASGSDGKMNPLHF.

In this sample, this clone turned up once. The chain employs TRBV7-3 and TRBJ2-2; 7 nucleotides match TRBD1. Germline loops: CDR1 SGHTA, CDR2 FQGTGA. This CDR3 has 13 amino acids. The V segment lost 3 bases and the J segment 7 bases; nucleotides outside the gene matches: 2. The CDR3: CASSFTGVGELFF. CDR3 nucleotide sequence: TGTGCCAGCAGCTTCACAGGGGTCGGGGAGCTGTTTTTT.

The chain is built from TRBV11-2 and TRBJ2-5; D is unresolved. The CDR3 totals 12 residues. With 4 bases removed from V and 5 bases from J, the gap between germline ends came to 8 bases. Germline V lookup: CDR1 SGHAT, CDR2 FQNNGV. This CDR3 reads CASSSFKETQYF. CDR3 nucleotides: TGTGCCAGCAGCTCATTTAAGGAGACCCAGTACTTC.

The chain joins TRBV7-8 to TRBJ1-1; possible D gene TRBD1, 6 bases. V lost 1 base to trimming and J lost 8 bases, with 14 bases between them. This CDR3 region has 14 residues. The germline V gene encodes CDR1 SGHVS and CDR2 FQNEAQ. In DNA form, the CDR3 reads TGTGCCAGCAGCTTAGAAAGGGGGGTTCCAGAAGCTTTCTTT. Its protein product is CASSLERGVPEAFF. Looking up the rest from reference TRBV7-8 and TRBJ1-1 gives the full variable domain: GAGVSQSPRYKVAKRGQDVALRCDPISGHVSLFWYQQALGQGPEFLTYFQNEAQLDKSGLPSDRFFAERPEGSVSTLKIQRTQQEDSAVYLCASSLERGVPEAFFGQGTRLTVV.

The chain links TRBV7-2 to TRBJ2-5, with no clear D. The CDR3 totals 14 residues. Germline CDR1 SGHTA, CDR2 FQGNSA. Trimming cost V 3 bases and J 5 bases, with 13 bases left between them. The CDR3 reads CASSFIGVGETQYF. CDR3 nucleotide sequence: TGTGCCAGCAGCTTTATAGGCGTAGGGGAGACCCAGTACTTC.

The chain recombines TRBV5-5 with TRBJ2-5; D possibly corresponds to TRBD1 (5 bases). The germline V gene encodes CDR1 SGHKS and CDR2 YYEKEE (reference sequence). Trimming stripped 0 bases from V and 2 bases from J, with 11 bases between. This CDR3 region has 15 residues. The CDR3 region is CASSLGAGQQETQYF. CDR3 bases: TGTGCCAGCAGCTTGGGGGCAGGGCAGCAAGAGACCCAGTACTTC.

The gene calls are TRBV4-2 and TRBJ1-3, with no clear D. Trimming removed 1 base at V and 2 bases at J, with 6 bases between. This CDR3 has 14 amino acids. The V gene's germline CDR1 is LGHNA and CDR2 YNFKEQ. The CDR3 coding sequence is TGTGCCAGCAGCCAAGGGACGGCTGGAAACACCATATATTTT. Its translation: CASSQGTAGNTIYF.

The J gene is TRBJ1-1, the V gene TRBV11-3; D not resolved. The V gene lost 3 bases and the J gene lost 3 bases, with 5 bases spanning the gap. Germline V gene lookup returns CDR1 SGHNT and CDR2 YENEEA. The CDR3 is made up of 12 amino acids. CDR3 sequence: CASSLKDTEAFF. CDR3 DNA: TGTGCCAGCAGCTTGAAGGACACTGAAGCTTTCTTT.

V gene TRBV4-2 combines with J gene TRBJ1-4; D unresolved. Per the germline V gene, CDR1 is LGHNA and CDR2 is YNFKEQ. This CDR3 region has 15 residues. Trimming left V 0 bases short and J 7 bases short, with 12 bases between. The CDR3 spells CASSQDQLVSEKLFF. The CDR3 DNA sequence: TGTGCCAGCAGCCAAGATCAACTCGTAAGTGAAAAACTGTTTTTT.

CDR3 sequence: CASSLNPDSQETQYF. The CDR3 DNA sequence: TGTGCCAGCAGCTTAAACCCGGACAGTCAAGAGACCCAGTACTTC. The gene calls are TRBV6-5 and TRBJ2-5, with D perhaps TRBD1 (6 bases). V was cut by 6 bases and J by 2 bases, with 16 bases left in between. The CDR3 spans 15 residues. Germline-derived CDR1 and CDR2 are MNHEY and SVGAGI.

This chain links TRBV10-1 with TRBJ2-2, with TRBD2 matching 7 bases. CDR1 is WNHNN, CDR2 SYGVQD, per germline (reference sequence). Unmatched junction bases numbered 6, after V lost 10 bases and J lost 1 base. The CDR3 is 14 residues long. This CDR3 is CATSGVMNTGELFF. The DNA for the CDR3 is TGCGCCACCAGCGGGGTTATGAACACCGGGGAGCTGTTTTTT.

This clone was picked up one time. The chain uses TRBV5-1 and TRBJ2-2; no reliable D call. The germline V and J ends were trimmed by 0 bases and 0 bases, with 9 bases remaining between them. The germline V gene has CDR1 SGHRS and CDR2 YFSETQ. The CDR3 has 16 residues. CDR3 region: CASSLEQLPNTGELFF. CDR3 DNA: TGCGCCAGCAGCTTGGAGCAGCTCCCGAACACCGGGGAGCTGTTTTTT.

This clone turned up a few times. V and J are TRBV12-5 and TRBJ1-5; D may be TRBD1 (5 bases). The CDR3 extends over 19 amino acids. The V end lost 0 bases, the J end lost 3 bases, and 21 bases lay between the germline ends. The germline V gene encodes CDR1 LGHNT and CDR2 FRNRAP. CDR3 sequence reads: CASGLVRDGTPIFNQPQHF. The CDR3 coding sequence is TGTGCTAGTGGTTTGGTAAGGGACGGGACTCCGATCTTCAATCAGCCCCAGCATTTT.

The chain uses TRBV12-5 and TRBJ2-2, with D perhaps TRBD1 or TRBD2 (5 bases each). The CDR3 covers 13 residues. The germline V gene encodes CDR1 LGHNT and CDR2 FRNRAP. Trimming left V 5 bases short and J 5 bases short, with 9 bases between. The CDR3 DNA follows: TGTGCTAGTGGTGCAGGGACGACCGGGGAGCTGTTTTTT. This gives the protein CASGAGTTGELFF.

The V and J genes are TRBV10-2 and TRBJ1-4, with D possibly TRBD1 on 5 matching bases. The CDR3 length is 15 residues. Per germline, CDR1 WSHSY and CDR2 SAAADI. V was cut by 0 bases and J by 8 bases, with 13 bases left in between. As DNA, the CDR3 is TGCGCCAGCAGTGAGTCGACCGGGGCCGGCGAAAAACTGTTTTTT. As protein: CASSESTGAGEKLFF.

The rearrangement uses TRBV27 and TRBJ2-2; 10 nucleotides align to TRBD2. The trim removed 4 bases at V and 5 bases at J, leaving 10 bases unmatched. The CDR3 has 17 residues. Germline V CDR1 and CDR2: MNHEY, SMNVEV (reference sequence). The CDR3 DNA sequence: TGTGCCAGCAGTTCACAACAGCGGGGGGGCCGGACCGGGGAGCTGTTTTTT. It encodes CASSSQQRGGRTGELFF.